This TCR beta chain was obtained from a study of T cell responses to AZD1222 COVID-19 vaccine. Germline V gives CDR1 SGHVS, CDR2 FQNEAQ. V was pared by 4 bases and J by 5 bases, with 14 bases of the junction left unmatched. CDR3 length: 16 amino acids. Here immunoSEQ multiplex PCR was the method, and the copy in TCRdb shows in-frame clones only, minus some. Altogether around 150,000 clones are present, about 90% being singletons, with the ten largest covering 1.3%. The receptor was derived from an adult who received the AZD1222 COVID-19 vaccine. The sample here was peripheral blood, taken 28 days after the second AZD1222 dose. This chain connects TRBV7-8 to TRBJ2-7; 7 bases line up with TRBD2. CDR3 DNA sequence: TGTGCCAGCAGCTCCCTTTGGCGGGGGAACCCGAACGAGCAGTACTTC. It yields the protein CASSSLWRGNPNEQYF.